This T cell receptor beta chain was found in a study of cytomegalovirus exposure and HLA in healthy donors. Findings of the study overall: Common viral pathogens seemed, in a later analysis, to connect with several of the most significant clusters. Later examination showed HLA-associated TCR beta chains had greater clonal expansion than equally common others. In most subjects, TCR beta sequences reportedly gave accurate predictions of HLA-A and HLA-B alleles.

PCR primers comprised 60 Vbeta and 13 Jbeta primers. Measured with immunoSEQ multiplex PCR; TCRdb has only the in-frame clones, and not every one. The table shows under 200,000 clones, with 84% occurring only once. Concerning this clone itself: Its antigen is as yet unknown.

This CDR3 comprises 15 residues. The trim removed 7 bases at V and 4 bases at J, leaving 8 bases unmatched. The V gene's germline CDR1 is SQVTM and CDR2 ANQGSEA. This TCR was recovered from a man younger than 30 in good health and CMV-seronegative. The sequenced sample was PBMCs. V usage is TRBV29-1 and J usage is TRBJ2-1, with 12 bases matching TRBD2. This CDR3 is CSANDLAGGYNEQFF. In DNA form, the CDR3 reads TGCAGCGCAAATGACCTAGCGGGAGGGTACAATGAGCAGTTCTTC.